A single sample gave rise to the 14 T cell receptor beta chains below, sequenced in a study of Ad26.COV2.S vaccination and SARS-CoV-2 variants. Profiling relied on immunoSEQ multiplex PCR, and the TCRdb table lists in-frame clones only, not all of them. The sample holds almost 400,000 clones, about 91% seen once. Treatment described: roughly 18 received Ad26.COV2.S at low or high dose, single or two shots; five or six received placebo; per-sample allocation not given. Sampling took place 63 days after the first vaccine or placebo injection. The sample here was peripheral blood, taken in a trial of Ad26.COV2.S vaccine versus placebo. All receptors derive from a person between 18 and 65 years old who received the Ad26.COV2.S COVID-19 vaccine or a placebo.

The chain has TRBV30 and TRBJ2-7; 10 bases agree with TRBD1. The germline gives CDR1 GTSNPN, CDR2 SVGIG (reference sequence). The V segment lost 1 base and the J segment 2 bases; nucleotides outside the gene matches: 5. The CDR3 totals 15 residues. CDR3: CAWSAQGQGPYEQYF. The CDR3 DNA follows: TGTGCCTGGAGTGCCCAGGGACAGGGGCCCTACGAGCAGTACTTC.

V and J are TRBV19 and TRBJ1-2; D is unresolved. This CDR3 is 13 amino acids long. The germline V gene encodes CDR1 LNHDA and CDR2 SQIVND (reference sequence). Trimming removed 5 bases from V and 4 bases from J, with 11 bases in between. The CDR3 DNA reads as TGTGCCAGTAGTCAAAAGGCTTCCTATGGCTACACCTTC. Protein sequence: CASSQKASYGYTF. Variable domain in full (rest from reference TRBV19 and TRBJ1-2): DGGITQSPKYLFRKEGQNVTLSCEQNLNHDAMYWYRQDPGQGLRLIYYSQIVNDFQKGDIAEGYSVSREKKESFPLTVTSAQKNPTAFYLCASSQKASYGYTFGSGTRLTVV.

The CDR3 reads CAWGQDLYYGYTF. The CDR3 nucleotides are TGTGCCTGGGGACAGGACCTTTACTATGGCTACACCTTC. The chain is built from TRBV30 and TRBJ1-2; 7 bases match TRBD1. This CDR3 has 13 residues. The V segment lost 5 bases and the J segment 3 bases; nucleotides outside the gene matches: 6. Germline CDR1 GTSNPN, CDR2 SVGIG (reference sequence).

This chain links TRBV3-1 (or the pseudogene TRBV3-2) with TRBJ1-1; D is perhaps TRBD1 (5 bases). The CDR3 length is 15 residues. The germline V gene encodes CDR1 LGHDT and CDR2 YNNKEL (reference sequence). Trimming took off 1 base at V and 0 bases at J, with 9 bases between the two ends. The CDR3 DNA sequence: TGTGCCAGCAGCCAAGTGGGACCGATGAACACTGAAGCTTTCTTT. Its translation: CASSQVGPMNTEAFF.

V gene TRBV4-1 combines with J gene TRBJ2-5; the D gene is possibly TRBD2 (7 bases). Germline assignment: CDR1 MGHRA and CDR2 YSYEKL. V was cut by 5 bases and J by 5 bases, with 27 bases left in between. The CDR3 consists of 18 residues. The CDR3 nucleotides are TGCGCCAGCAGCGAATTCCTGCCACCTCGGAAGGGGGGGGAGACCCAGTACTTC. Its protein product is CASSEFLPPRKGGETQYF.

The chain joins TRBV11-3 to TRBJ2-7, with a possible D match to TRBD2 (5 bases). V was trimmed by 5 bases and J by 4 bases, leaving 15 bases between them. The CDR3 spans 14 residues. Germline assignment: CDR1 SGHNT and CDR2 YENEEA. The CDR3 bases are TGTGCCAGCAGCCCCGGGGTTCCGAGGTACGAGCAGTACTTC. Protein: CASSPGVPRYEQYF.

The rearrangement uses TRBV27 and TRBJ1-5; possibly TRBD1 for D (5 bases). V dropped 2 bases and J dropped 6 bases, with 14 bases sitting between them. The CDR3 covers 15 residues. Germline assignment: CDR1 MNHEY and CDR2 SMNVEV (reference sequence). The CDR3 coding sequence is TGTGCCAGCAGTTTAGGAGGGGCCTTCGGTCAGCCCCAGCATTTT. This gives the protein CASSLGGAFGQPQHF.

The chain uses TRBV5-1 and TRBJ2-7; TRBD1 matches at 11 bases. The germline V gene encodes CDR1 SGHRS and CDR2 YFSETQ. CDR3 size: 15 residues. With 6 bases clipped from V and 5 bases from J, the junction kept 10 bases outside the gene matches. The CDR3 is CASTQGQGAPNEQYF. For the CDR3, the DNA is TGCGCCAGCACCCAAGGACAGGGGGCGCCCAACGAGCAGTACTTC.

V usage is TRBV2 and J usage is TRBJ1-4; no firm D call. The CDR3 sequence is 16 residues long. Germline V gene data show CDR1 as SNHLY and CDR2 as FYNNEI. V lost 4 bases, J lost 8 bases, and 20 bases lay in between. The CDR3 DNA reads TGTGCCAGCAGTGCCCGAGGGAGGTGGTTAGGGGAAAAACTGTTTTTT. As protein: CASSARGRWLGEKLFF. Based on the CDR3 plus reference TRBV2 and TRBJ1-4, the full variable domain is EPEVTQTPSHQVTQMGQEVILRCVPISNHLYFYWYRQILGQKVEFLVSFYNNEISEKSEIFDDQFSVERPDGSNFTLKIRSTKLEDSAMYFCASSARGRWLGEKLFFGSGTQLSVL.

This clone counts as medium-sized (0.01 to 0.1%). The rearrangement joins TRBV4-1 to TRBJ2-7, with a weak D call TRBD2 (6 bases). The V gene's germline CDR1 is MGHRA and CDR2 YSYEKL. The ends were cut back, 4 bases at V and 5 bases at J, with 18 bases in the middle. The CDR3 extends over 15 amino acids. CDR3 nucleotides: TGCGCCAGCAGCCCGCGAGTCCCGGGACTTCACGAGCAGTACTTC. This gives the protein CASSPRVPGLHEQYF.

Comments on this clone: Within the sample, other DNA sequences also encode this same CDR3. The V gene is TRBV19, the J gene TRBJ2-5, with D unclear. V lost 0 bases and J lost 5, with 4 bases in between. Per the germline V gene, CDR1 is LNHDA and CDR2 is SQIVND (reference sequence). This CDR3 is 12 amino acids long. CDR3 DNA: TGTGCCAGTAGTATAGAGGGGGAGACCCAGTACTTC. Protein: CASSIEGETQYF.

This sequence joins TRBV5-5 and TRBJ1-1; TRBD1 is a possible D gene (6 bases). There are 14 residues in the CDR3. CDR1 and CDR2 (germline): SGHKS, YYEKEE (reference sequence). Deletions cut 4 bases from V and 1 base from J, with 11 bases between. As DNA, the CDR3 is TGTGCCAGCAGCCGGGACATCGCGAACACTGAAGCTTTCTTT. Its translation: CASSRDIANTEAFF. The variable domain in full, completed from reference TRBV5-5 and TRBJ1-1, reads DAGVTQSPTHLIKTRGQQVTLRCSPISGHKSVSWYQQVLGQGPQFIFQYYEKEERGRGNFPDRFSARQFPNYSSELNVNALLLGDSALYLCASSRDIANTEAFFGQGTRLTVV.

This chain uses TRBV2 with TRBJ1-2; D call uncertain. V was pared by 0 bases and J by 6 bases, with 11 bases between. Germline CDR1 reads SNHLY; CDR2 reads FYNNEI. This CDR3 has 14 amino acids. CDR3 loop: CASSEARGSNGYTF. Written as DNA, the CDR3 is TGTGCCAGCAGTGAAGCCCGAGGGTCCAATGGCTACACCTTC.

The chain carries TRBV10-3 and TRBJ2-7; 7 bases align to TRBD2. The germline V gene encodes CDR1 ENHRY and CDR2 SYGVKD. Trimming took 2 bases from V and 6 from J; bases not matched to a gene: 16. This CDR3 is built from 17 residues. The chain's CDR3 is CAISETQTEGGLGEQYF. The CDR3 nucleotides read TGTGCCATCAGTGAGACCCAAACAGAGGGAGGGCTCGGCGAGCAGTACTTC.